This T cell receptor (beta chain) derives from a study of T cell repertoires in cytomegalovirus infection. On the study more broadly: It was recently identified HLA-C-restricted and well-studied HLA-B-restricted CMV epitopes that the study used. Shared public TCR beta signatures pointed to both CMV infection and a matching HLA type. Findings of the study overall: The cumulative frequency of public TCR beta families distinguished individuals who carried CMV together with the relevant HLA. Clonotype analysis showed dominance of the ex vivo response by HLA-C-restricted CMV-specific TCR beta clonotypes.

TCRdb analysed the reads with MiXCR anew, one entry per CDR3 protein. The table shows about 700,000 distinct CDR3 sequences, with around 30% occurring only once. Remarks on this clonotype: Its target is unknown.

CDR1 and CDR2 (germline): DFQATT, SNEGSKA (reference sequence). The CDR3 contains 13 residues. Trimming removed 6 bases from V and 5 bases from J, with 16 bases in between. The source of this sequence is a human donor in good health (CMV status not recorded). Some clones in this sample may be carry-over from other donors' samples. The chain combines TRBV20-1 with TRBJ1-1, with D unresolved. The sample was cultured PBMCs, taken from culture after CMV antigen stimulation. The CDR3 here is CSATGKPGTEAFF. The CDR3 DNA reads as TGCAGTGCCACTGGGAAGCCGGGGACTGAAGCTTTCTTT.